Shown below are 30 T cell receptor beta chains from a single sample sequenced in a study of blood T cell repertoires in COVID-19. Profiled with immunoSEQ multiplex PCR; TCRdb holds only in-frame clones, not every one. This sample has under 250,000 clones, with about 85% found just once. The sequenced material came from peripheral blood. The receptors originated from a man younger than 35 with active or convalescent COVID-19.

V is TRBV24-1 and J is TRBJ2-1; the match to TRBD2 covers 7 bases. The CDR3 is made up of 15 amino acids. With V trimmed by 6 bases and J by 2 bases, 6 bases remained unmatched. Germline CDR1 reads KGHDR; CDR2 reads SFDVKD. CDR3 nucleotides: TGTGCCACCAGTTCACTAGCGCGCCCCTACAATGAGCAGTTCTTC. Residues: CATSSLARPYNEQFF.

The chain links TRBV6-6 to TRBJ1-3, with D possibly matching TRBD1 (6 bases). The germline gives CDR1 MNHNY, CDR2 SVGAGI (reference sequence). V gave up 5 bases and J gave up 8 bases, with 19 bases separating them. CDR3 length: 15 amino acids. CDR3 nucleotides: TGTGCCAGCAGTGCCCGGGACACCCGCCGGGACACCATATATTTT. Its protein product is CASSARDTRRDTIYF.

The rearrangement uses TRBV5-4 and TRBJ1-4; TRBD1 matches 8 bases. The ends lost 7 bases at V and 6 bases at J; junction bases unmatched: 14. This CDR3 spans 16 amino acids. Germline CDR1 reads SGHNT; CDR2 reads YYREEE (reference sequence). CDR3 sequence (DNA): TGTGCCAGCCGAAAGGACACAGGGGGGGTAGATGAAAAACTGTTTTTT. Encoded protein: CASRKDTGGVDEKLFF.

The rearrangement uses TRBV19 and TRBJ2-1; 8 bases are shared with TRBD2. J lost 0 bases, V lost 4 bases, and 8 bases had no gene match. The CDR3 extends over 17 amino acids. Per germline, CDR1 LNHDA and CDR2 SQIVND (reference sequence). The CDR3 DNA follows: TGTGCCAGTAGTACGTTCGTAGCGGGAACCTCCTACAATGAGCAGTTCTTC. It is translated as CASSTFVAGTSYNEQFF.

This sequence joins TRBV28 and TRBJ2-2; the match to TRBD1 covers 7 bases. This CDR3 is 14 amino acids long. V was pared by 10 bases and J by 4 bases, with 9 bases of the junction left unmatched. Germline V lookup: CDR1 MDHEN, CDR2 SYDVKM. The CDR3 nucleotides are TGTGCCACCCAGGTACCAGGGGGCACCGGGGAGCTGTTTTTT. This sequence encodes CATQVPGGTGELFF.

This clone has only one observation. In DNA, the CDR3 is TGTGCCAGCACAGGGGGCTTCTATAGCAATCAGCCCCAGCATTTT. Its translation is CASTGGFYSNQPQHF. The chain recombines TRBV19 with TRBJ1-5; 9 positions agree with TRBD1. This CDR3 is 15 amino acids long. Trimming took 9 bases from V and 0 from J; bases not matched to a gene: 6. CDR1 is LNHDA and CDR2 is SQIVND in the germline V gene (reference sequence).

The rearrangement uses TRBV27 and TRBJ2-7; perhaps TRBD2 as D (5 bases). Germline V gene data show CDR1 as MNHEY and CDR2 as SMNVEV (reference sequence). This CDR3 comprises 14 residues. V was pared by 4 bases and J by 5 bases, with 15 bases between. The CDR3 reads CASSSLERSNEQYF. The CDR3 DNA sequence: TGTGCCAGCAGTTCTCTAGAGCGGTCCAACGAGCAGTACTTC.

This chain joins TRBV5-4 and TRBJ2-7; the D gene is possibly TRBD2 (6 bases). This CDR3 region has 13 residues. The germline V gene has CDR1 SGHNT and CDR2 YYREEE (reference sequence). Trimming stripped 2 bases from V and 5 bases from J, with 11 bases between. CDR3: CASSFLGGNEQYF. The CDR3 DNA follows: TGTGCCAGCAGCTTTTTGGGAGGAAACGAGCAGTACTTC.

The V call is TRBV30, the J call TRBJ1-4; a weak D match, TRBD1 (5 bases). The CDR3 extends over 12 amino acids. V was trimmed by 8 bases and J by 8 bases, leaving 15 bases between them. In germline, CDR1 is GTSNPN, CDR2 SVGIG (reference sequence). CDR3 amino acids: CAVDSFREKLFF. The DNA of the CDR3 is TGTGCCGTAGACAGTTTCAGAGAAAAACTGTTTTTT.

The chain is built from TRBV7-2 and TRBJ2-7; possibly TRBD2 for D (6 bases). Trimming shortened V by 6 bases and J by 3 bases, and 18 bases separated the two germline ends. Germline V gene sequence: CDR1 SGHTA, CDR2 FQGNSA. CDR3 length: 15 amino acids. The DNA for the CDR3 is TGTGCCAGCAGTCTAAAGGCGGGAACCCACTACGAGCAGTACTTC. It specifies CASSLKAGTHYEQYF.

CDR3 in amino acids: CASGRGQTYNEQFF. In DNA, the CDR3 is TGTGCCAGCGGACGCGGACAGACCTACAATGAGCAGTTCTTC. The V gene is TRBV18, the J gene TRBJ2-1; possibly TRBD1 for D (6 bases). Germline V gene sequence: CDR1 KGHSH, CDR2 LQKENI. The CDR3 is 14 residues long. With 8 bases removed from V and 2 bases from J, the gap between germline ends came to 13 bases. Using reference TRBV18 and TRBJ2-1 for the parts outside the CDR3, the full variable domain is NAGVMQNPRHLVRRRGQEARLRCSPMKGHSHVYWYRQLPEEGLKFMVYLQKENIIDESGMPKERFSAEFPKEGPSILRIQQVVRGDSAAYFCASGRGQTYNEQFFGPGTRLTVL.

The rearrangement joins TRBV6-6 to TRBJ2-3; 7 bases line up with TRBD2. The length of the CDR3 is 14 residues. CDR1 and CDR2 from the germline V gene are MNHNY and SVGAGI (reference sequence). V dropped 2 bases and J dropped 6; count of bases not matched to a gene: 5. The CDR3 DNA is TGTGCCAGCAGTTACGGACTAGTCACGGATACGCAGTATTTT. Translated, it gives CASSYGLVTDTQYF.

This chain connects TRBV18 to TRBJ2-1; unclear D gene. This CDR3 contains 14 residues. Per the germline V gene, CDR1 is KGHSH and CDR2 is LQKENI. Trimming shortened V by 1 base and J by 9 bases, and 13 bases separated the two germline ends. Here the CDR3 reads CASSPLHRSGEQFF. CDR3 DNA: TGTGCCAGCTCACCACTCCACAGATCCGGTGAGCAGTTCTTC. Variable domain in full (rest from reference TRBV18 and TRBJ2-1): NAGVMQNPRHLVRRRGQEARLRCSPMKGHSHVYWYRQLPEEGLKFMVYLQKENIIDESGMPKERFSAEFPKEGPSILRIQQVVRGDSAAYFCASSPLHRSGEQFFGPGTRLTVL.

This clone showed up just once. The chain links TRBV19 to TRBJ1-2; D not resolved. Trimming left V 4 bases short and J 8 bases short, with 14 bases between. This CDR3 is 13 amino acids long. Germline V gene lookup returns CDR1 LNHDA and CDR2 SQIVND (reference sequence). CDR3 DNA: TGTGCCAGTAGTAATTGGGTGCGGCAAGGCTACACCTTC. Translation gives CASSNWVRQGYTF.

The CDR3 reads CASSFTGGSTDTQYF. The CDR3 nucleotides are TGCGCCAGCAGCTTCACGGGGGGATCCACAGATACGCAGTATTTT. The chain combines TRBV5-1 with TRBJ2-3; 7 bases map to TRBD2. The V and J ends lost 2 bases and 2 bases, in that order; junction bases with no gene match: 5. Looked up from germline, CDR1 is SGHRS and CDR2 is YFSETQ. This CDR3 is built from 15 residues.

J is TRBJ2-1 and V is TRBV12-5, with D hard to call. V lost 6 bases, J lost 6 bases, and 6 bases lay in between. The CDR3 is 11 residues long. Germline CDR1 LGHNT, CDR2 FRNRAP. CDR3 sequence: CASGPSNEQFF. The CDR3 DNA follows: TGTGCTAGTGGACCTAGCAATGAGCAGTTCTTC.

This chain joins TRBV9 and TRBJ2-2, with D unclear. Germline V gene lookup returns CDR1 SGDLS and CDR2 YYNGEE. CDR3 length: 13 amino acids. V was cut by 4 bases and J by 4 bases, with 8 bases left in between. CDR3 amino acids: CASSPWATGELFF. Written as DNA, the CDR3 is TGTGCCAGCAGCCCCTGGGCCACCGGGGAGCTGTTTTTT.

This sequence joins TRBV18 and TRBJ2-7; D possibly corresponds to TRBD1 (6 bases). This CDR3 contains 14 residues. Trimming took off 3 bases at V and 3 bases at J, with 12 bases between the two ends. In germline, CDR1 is KGHSH, CDR2 LQKENI. CDR3 amino acids: CASSPAGTFYEQYF. The CDR3 bases are TGTGCCAGCTCACCGGCCGGGACATTCTACGAGCAGTACTTC.

V is TRBV2 and J is TRBJ2-5; 11 bases agree with TRBD1. Trimming removed 7 bases from V and 2 bases from J; junction bases left unmatched: 15. This CDR3 is built from 18 residues. Germline V gene lookup returns CDR1 SNHLY and CDR2 FYNNEI. The CDR3 loop is CASIRRQRTGGDQETQYF. The CDR3 DNA sequence: TGTGCCAGCATAAGAAGACAAAGGACAGGGGGCGATCAAGAGACCCAGTACTTC.

The chain combines TRBV6-5 with TRBJ2-1; possibly TRBD2 for D (6 bases). The CDR3 contains 16 residues. Trimming shortened V by 2 bases and J by 2 bases, and 13 bases separated the two germline ends. Per germline, CDR1 MNHEY and CDR2 SVGAGI. CDR3 loop: CASSYDGRDAYNEQFF. In DNA, the CDR3 is TGTGCCAGCAGTTACGACGGGCGGGACGCCTACAATGAGCAGTTCTTC.

J is TRBJ1-1 and V is TRBV24-1; possible D gene TRBD1, 5 bases. Germline V gives CDR1 KGHDR, CDR2 SFDVKD. Trimming removed 2 bases from V and 5 bases from J, with 8 bases in between. The CDR3 extends over 13 amino acids. CDR3 sequence: CATSDWGTTEAFF. Here the CDR3 DNA reads TGTGCCACCAGTGATTGGGGCACGACTGAAGCTTTCTTT.

This chain links TRBV28 with TRBJ2-1, with TRBD2 matching over 13 bases. This CDR3 region has 16 residues. CDR1 and CDR2 from the germline V gene are MDHEN and SYDVKM. V trimming: 5 bases; J trimming: 6 bases; junction bases outside the gene matches: 7. CDR3 protein: CASSAWTSGSGNEQFF. For the CDR3, the DNA is TGTGCCAGCAGTGCCTGGACTAGCGGGAGTGGCAATGAGCAGTTCTTC.

The chain links TRBV24-1 to TRBJ1-2; D gene ambiguous. Germline V gene sequence: CDR1 KGHDR, CDR2 SFDVKD. This CDR3 comprises 14 residues. Trimming left V 5 bases short and J 2 bases short, with 11 bases between. CDR3 loop: CATSGEGFNYGYTF. The CDR3, as DNA: TGTGCCACCAGTGGTGAGGGTTTCAACTATGGCTACACCTTC.

The V call is TRBV7-2, the J call TRBJ1-2; D perhaps matches TRBD1 (6 bases). CDR3 length equals 14 residues. Germline CDR1 is SGHTA and CDR2 is FQGNSA. Trimming removed 4 bases from V and 8 bases from J, with 17 bases in between. CDR3 region: CASSYGGGLSGYTF. CDR3 nucleotide sequence: TGTGCCAGCAGCTACGGGGGGGGGCTATCCGGCTACACCTTC. Full variable domain (remainder filled in from reference TRBV7-2 and TRBJ1-2): GAGVSQSPSNKVTEKGKDVELRCDPISGHTALYWYRQSLGQGLEFLIYFQGNSAPDKSGLPSDRFSAERTGGSVSTLTIQRTQQEDSAVYLCASSYGGGLSGYTFGSGTRLTVV.

The chain employs TRBV27 and TRBJ2-7; 12 bases line up with TRBD2. Trimming removed 6 bases from V and 2 bases from J; junction bases left unmatched: 5. Germline V gene sequence: CDR1 MNHEY, CDR2 SMNVEV (reference sequence). The CDR3 contains 15 residues. CDR3 amino acids: CASSPLAGGTYEQYF. The CDR3 DNA reads as TGTGCCAGCAGCCCTCTAGCGGGAGGGACCTACGAGCAGTACTTC.

The chain recombines TRBV6-2 or TRBV6-3 with TRBJ2-3; D possibly corresponds to TRBD2 (6 bases). CDR1 is MNHEY and CDR2 is SVGEGT in the germline V gene. V was trimmed by 4 bases and J by 4 bases, leaving 18 bases between them. The CDR3 totals 16 residues. CDR3 in DNA: TGTGCCAGCAGTTCCCGACTAGTCGGGTTTTCAGATACGCAGTATTTT. It encodes CASSSRLVGFSDTQYF.

The chain recombines TRBV13 with TRBJ2-5; 8 nucleotides agree with TRBD2. Germline lookup yields CDR1 PRHDT and CDR2 FYEKMQ (reference sequence). V was clipped by 2 bases and J by 5 bases; unmatched bases: 7. The CDR3 is 15 residues long. CDR3 sequence: CASSLWASGRETQYF. CDR3 DNA sequence: TGTGCCAGCAGCTTATGGGCTAGCGGGCGGGAGACCCAGTACTTC.

The sample holds a few counts of this clone. The chain couples TRBV9 to TRBJ1-1; D possibly corresponds to TRBD1 (6 bases). V lost 0 bases and J 1 base, leaving 7 bases between the germline ends. The CDR3 loop spans 14 amino acids. Germline V CDR1 and CDR2: SGDLS, YYNGEE. The DNA for the CDR3 is TGTGCCAGCAGCGTAGTGGGGGCGAACACTGAAGCTTTCTTT. It specifies CASSVVGANTEAFF. The full variable domain, with the rest looked up from reference TRBV9 and TRBJ1-1, is DSGVTQTPKHLITATGQRVTLRCSPRSGDLSVYWYQQSLDQGLQFLIQYYNGEERAKGNILERFSAQQFPDLHSELNLSSLELGDSALYFCASSVVGANTEAFFGQGTRLTVV.

V is TRBV12-3 or TRBV12-4 and J is TRBJ2-1; 7 positions match TRBD1. The CDR3 loop spans 12 amino acids. The ends lost 2 bases at V and 12 bases at J; junction bases unmatched: 4. CDR3 in amino acids: CASSLQDRWQFF. The DNA of the CDR3 is TGTGCCAGCAGTTTACAGGACAGGTGGCAGTTCTTC.

CDR3 sequence: CASSLGGQNYNEQFF. CDR3 nucleotides: TGTGCCAGCAGCTTAGGGGGACAGAATTACAATGAGCAGTTCTTC. J is TRBJ2-1 and V is TRBV7-2, with 7 bases lining up with TRBD1. Looked up from germline, CDR1 is SGHTA and CDR2 is FQGNSA. V trimming: 1 base; J trimming: 4 bases; junction bases outside the gene matches: 4. CDR3 length: 15 residues.